A selection of T cell receptor beta chains follows, all from one sample in a study of cytomegalovirus exposure and HLA in healthy donors. TCRdb's copy holds only in-frame clones and misses some; the assay was immunoSEQ multiplex PCR. The repertoire holds about 190,000 clones, with over 80% as singletons. The specimen was PBMCs. The receptors were sampled from a man aged 25-45 years in good health and CMV-seronegative. CDR3s include the opening cysteine and the closing phenylalanine or tryptophan. Fields, in order: clone size, J gene, V gene, CDR3 length, D gene, CDR3 DNA, CDR3 protein. The D gene is left open where the match is weak. Clone sizes are given selectively: once, few, many, or a class where the clone is expanded.

size: few; J: TRBJ2-5; V: TRBV5-1; length: 18; D: TRBD2; DNA: TGCGCCAGTACCCGGAGGTCAGTAGCGGGAGGGCCGGGGGAGACCCAGTACTTC; CDR3: CASTRRSVAGGPGETQYF
size: -; J: TRBJ1-5; V: TRBV28; length: 14; D: -; DNA: TGTGCCAGCAGTTTACCGACAGGAACTCAGCCCCAGCATTTT; CDR3: CASSLPTGTQPQHF
size: -; J: TRBJ2-3; V: TRBV7-9; length: 17; D: -; DNA: TGTTCCAGCAGCCCCCGGTGGGGGGAAAAAAACACAGATACGCAGTATTTT; CDR3: CSSSPRWGEKNTDTQYF
size: -; J: TRBJ1-1; V: TRBV4-1; length: 16; D: -; DNA: TGCGCCAGCAGCTGGCCCTCTCAGGCGGGGGCCACTGAAGCTTTCTTT; CDR3: CASSWPSQAGATEAFF
size: -; J: TRBJ2-7; V: TRBV18; length: 11; D: -; DNA: TGTGCCAGCTCGCCCAGGGACGAGCAGTACTTC; CDR3: CASSPRDEQYF
size: few; J: TRBJ1-1; V: TRBV28; length: 15; D: TRBD1; DNA: TGTGCCAGCAGTTCTAGGACAGGACCGAACACTGAAGCTTTCTTT; CDR3: CASSSRTGPNTEAFF
size: -; J: TRBJ2-1; V: TRBV11-2; length: 16; D: TRBD1; DNA: TGTGCCAGCAGCTTAGCCCGGCGGACAGGGCGGAATGAGCAGTTCTTC; CDR3: CASSLARRTGRNEQFF
size: -; J: TRBJ2-1; V: TRBV27; length: 14; D: -; DNA: TGTGCCAGCAGTCCCCCTGAGAGGTATGGTGAGCAGTTCTTC; CDR3: CASSPPERYGEQFF
size: few; J: TRBJ1-5; V: TRBV6-1; length: 15; D: -; DNA: TGTGCCAGCGCTATGAACCCTAATAGCAATCAGCCCCAGCATTTT; CDR3: CASAMNPNSNQPQHF
size: -; J: TRBJ1-5; V: TRBV6-6; length: 15; D: TRBD1; DNA: TGTGCCAGCAGTTACGCCGGGACAGGGGGCGGATCCCAGCATTTT; CDR3: CASSYAGTGGGSQHF
size: -; J: TRBJ1-1; V: TRBV7-2; length: 15; D: -; DNA: TGTGCCAGCAGCCCAACGACAGGTTTTGACACTGAAGCTTTCTTT; CDR3: CASSPTTGFDTEAFF
size: once; J: TRBJ2-1; V: TRBV5-1; length: 18; D: TRBD2; DNA: TGCGCCAGCAGCCCGGGGGGGTTAGCGGCGGGGGGGTACAATGAGCAGTTCTTC; CDR3: CASSPGGLAAGGYNEQFF
size: -; J: TRBJ1-4; V: TRBV5-1; length: 16; D: -; DNA: TGCGCCAGCAGCTTGGGATCAGGGAACTTTAATGAAAAACTGTTTTTT; CDR3: CASSLGSGNFNEKLFF
size: -; J: TRBJ2-7; V: TRBV4-2; length: 16; D: TRBD1; DNA: TGTGCCAGCAGCCAGGAACCGGGACAGGGTTTCTACGAGCAGTACTTC; CDR3: CASSQEPGQGFYEQYF
size: -; J: TRBJ2-1; V: TRBV7-6; length: 13; D: -; DNA: TGTGCCAGCAGCTACGGACAGTACAATGAGCAGTTCTTC; CDR3: CASSYGQYNEQFF
size: -; J: TRBJ2-7; V: TRBV27; length: 13; D: TRBD2; DNA: TGTGCCAGCAGCCGACTAGCGAGCTACGAGCAGTACTTC; CDR3: CASSRLASYEQYF